Presented here are 17 T cell receptor beta chains from one specimen sequenced in a study of shared clonotypes between healthy human individuals. The naive CD8 fraction comprised CD45RO-negative cells positively selected for CCR7 and excluded terminally differentiated effector memory CD45RA+ cells. Assay: immunoSEQ multiplex PCR; the TCRdb copy retains only in-frame clones and omits some. This sample carries roughly 550,000 clones, about 95% of them seen once, and the ten largest clones take around 0.11%. The sequencing sample was made of naive CD8+ T cells sorted from blood. These receptors came from a woman aged 30 to 39 in good health.

The V and J genes are TRBV9 and TRBJ2-2, with TRBD2 as a possible D gene (6 bases). CDR1 is SGDLS, CDR2 YYNGEE, per germline. Trimming removed 0 bases at V and 0 bases at J, with 9 bases between. The CDR3 runs 16 residues. The CDR3 is CASSVAWGANTGELFF. The DNA for the CDR3 is TGTGCCAGCAGCGTAGCTTGGGGGGCGAACACCGGGGAGCTGTTTTTT.

The rearrangement joins TRBV6-6 to TRBJ2-1; D possibly matches TRBD1 or TRBD2 (5 bases each). V was cut by 0 bases and J by 4 bases, with 7 bases left in between. The CDR3 runs 14 residues. Per the germline V gene, CDR1 is MNHNY and CDR2 is SVGAGI (reference sequence). In DNA, the CDR3 is TGTGCCAGCAGTTACTCGGGGGAATACAATGAGCAGTTCTTC. This gives the protein CASSYSGEYNEQFF.

The rearrangement uses TRBV28 and TRBJ2-3; TRBD2 is a possible D gene (6 bases). The CDR3 is 15 amino acids. Trimming removed 8 bases at V and 4 bases at J, with 19 bases between. Germline V lookup: CDR1 MDHEN, CDR2 SYDVKM. The CDR3 protein is CASALRLDYPDTQYF. The CDR3 DNA follows: TGTGCCAGCGCCCTTCGACTAGATTACCCAGATACGCAGTATTTT.

V and J are TRBV23-1 and TRBJ1-2, with 7 bases lining up with TRBD1. TRBV23-1 belongs to the ORF category, with a function that is uncertain. J lost 2 bases, V lost 2 bases, and 5 bases had no gene match. CDR3 length equals 15 residues. The CDR3 region is CASSQAGTANYGYTF. The CDR3 coding sequence is TGCGCCAGCAGTCAAGCCGGGACAGCAAACTATGGCTACACCTTC.

The CDR3 coding sequence is TGTGCCTCCTTAAAGGCGGGTGGGGGACAAGAGACCCAGTACTTC. It encodes CASLKAGGGQETQYF. The chain uses TRBV2 and TRBJ2-5; D may be TRBD1 or TRBD2 (5 bases each). The germline V gene encodes CDR1 SNHLY and CDR2 FYNNEI. This CDR3 has 15 amino acids. With 11 bases removed from V and 2 bases from J, the gap between germline ends came to 21 bases.

This chain joins TRBV9 and TRBJ2-5, with a weak D call TRBD2 (5 bases). Trimming left V 3 bases short and J 5 bases short, with 11 bases between. Germline CDR1 reads SGDLS; CDR2 reads YYNGEE. The CDR3 runs 13 residues. The CDR3 nucleotides read TGTGCCAGCAGCGGTGGAGGTTGGGAGACCCAGTACTTC. It encodes CASSGGGWETQYF. The whole variable domain, remainder taken from reference TRBV9 and TRBJ2-5, is DSGVTQTPKHLITATGQRVTLRCSPRSGDLSVYWYQQSLDQGLQFLIQYYNGEERAKGNILERFSAQQFPDLHSELNLSSLELGDSALYFCASSGGGWETQYFGPGTRLLVL.

The J gene is TRBJ2-3, the V gene TRBV7-9; D could derive from TRBD1 or TRBD2 (5 bases each). The germline V and J ends were trimmed by 8 bases and 8 bases, with 14 bases remaining between them. This CDR3 is built from 12 residues. Germline loops: CDR1 SEHNR, CDR2 FQNEAQ (reference sequence). Written as DNA, the CDR3 is TGTGCCAGCCAGCAGGGAGAGGGTACGCAGTATTTT. It specifies CASQQGEGTQYF.

The chain employs TRBV13 and TRBJ1-4; perhaps TRBD1 as D (5 bases). The length of the CDR3 is 19 residues. V was cut by 5 bases and J by 1 base, with 23 bases left in between. The germline CDR1 and CDR2 sequences are PRHDT and FYEKMQ (reference sequence). The CDR3: CASSEAGPPAGGTNEKLFF. CDR3 DNA sequence: TGTGCCAGCAGCGAAGCGGGCCCCCCCGCCGGGGGAACTAATGAAAAACTGTTTTTT.

The V gene is TRBV27, the J gene TRBJ2-5, with 10 bases lining up with TRBD2. J lost 4 bases, V lost 4 bases, and 3 bases had no gene match. Germline V CDR1 and CDR2: MNHEY, SMNVEV (reference sequence). The CDR3 length is 14 residues. The CDR3 is CASSSIAGGETQYF. In DNA, the CDR3 is TGTGCCAGCAGTTCAATAGCGGGAGGAGAGACCCAGTACTTC.

J is TRBJ1-6 and V is TRBV4-1; D not resolved. The CDR3 consists of 15 residues. The germline V and J ends were trimmed by 0 bases and 10 bases, with 13 bases remaining between them. Germline V gene data show CDR1 as MGHRA and CDR2 as YSYEKL. CDR3 sequence (DNA): TGCGCCAGCAGCCAAGATCCCTCCCCAAGGTCACCCCTCCACTTT. It specifies CASSQDPSPRSPLHF.

Notes on this clone: This specimen includes other DNA sequences encoding the same CDR3. The chain uses TRBV11-2 and TRBJ2-5; unclear D gene. The CDR3 is 11 residues long. From germline, CDR1 is SGHAT and CDR2 FQNNGV. Trimming took 5 bases from V and 2 from J, leaving 3 bases between them. In nucleotides, the CDR3 is TGTGCCAGCAGCGTACAAGAGACCCAGTACTTC. It specifies CASSVQETQYF.

The chain links TRBV6-5 to TRBJ2-7; D perhaps matches TRBD2 (7 bases). CDR3 length equals 14 residues. Germline CDR1 MNHEY, CDR2 SVGAGI. V lost 2 bases and J 4 bases, leaving 12 bases between the germline ends. CDR3 sequence (DNA): TGTGCCAGCAGTTACGGGGGGGCGCATTACGAGCAGTACTTC. This codes for CASSYGGAHYEQYF.

The genes are TRBV4-1 and TRBJ2-2; no definite D call. CDR3 length equals 12 residues. Trimming took 1 base from V and 13 from J, leaving 10 bases between them. Per germline, CDR1 MGHRA and CDR2 YSYEKL. The CDR3 DNA reads as TGCGCCAGCAGCCAAGGCCCCTCAGTGCTGTTTTTT. It translates to CASSQGPSVLFF.

V usage is TRBV28 and J usage is TRBJ1-2, with D perhaps TRBD1 (6 bases). This CDR3 is built from 13 residues. CDR1 and CDR2 (germline): MDHEN, SYDVKM. V shed 6 bases and J shed 4 bases, with 12 bases lying between them. The CDR3 spells CASSPDRLYGYTF. The CDR3 DNA sequence: TGTGCCAGCAGCCCCGACAGGCTCTATGGCTACACCTTC.

V usage is TRBV29-1 and J usage is TRBJ2-7; 7 bases match TRBD1. CDR3 size: 16 residues. Trimming took 5 bases from V and 0 from J; bases not matched to a gene: 13. From germline, CDR1 is SQVTM and CDR2 ANQGSEA. The CDR3 is CSVTDADREISYEQYF. The CDR3 DNA reads as TGCAGCGTTACCGACGCTGACAGGGAAATCTCCTACGAGCAGTACTTC.

The chain is built from TRBV7-9 and TRBJ2-7; no clear D gene. This CDR3 is 13 amino acids long. CDR1 and CDR2 (germline): SEHNR, FQNEAQ (reference sequence). The V gene lost 2 bases and the J gene lost 2 bases, with 7 bases spanning the gap. The CDR3 DNA reads as TGTGCCAGCAGCTTAACCCCCACCTACGAGCAGTACTTC. Protein: CASSLTPTYEQYF.

V is TRBV4-1 and J is TRBJ2-1; possibly TRBD2 for D (6 bases). Germline loops: CDR1 MGHRA, CDR2 YSYEKL. V lost 1 base to trimming and J lost 6 bases, with 10 bases between them. The CDR3 sequence is 14 residues long. The CDR3 protein is CASSQVRGGNEQFF. DNA for the CDR3: TGCGCCAGCAGCCAAGTACGGGGAGGCAATGAGCAGTTCTTC.